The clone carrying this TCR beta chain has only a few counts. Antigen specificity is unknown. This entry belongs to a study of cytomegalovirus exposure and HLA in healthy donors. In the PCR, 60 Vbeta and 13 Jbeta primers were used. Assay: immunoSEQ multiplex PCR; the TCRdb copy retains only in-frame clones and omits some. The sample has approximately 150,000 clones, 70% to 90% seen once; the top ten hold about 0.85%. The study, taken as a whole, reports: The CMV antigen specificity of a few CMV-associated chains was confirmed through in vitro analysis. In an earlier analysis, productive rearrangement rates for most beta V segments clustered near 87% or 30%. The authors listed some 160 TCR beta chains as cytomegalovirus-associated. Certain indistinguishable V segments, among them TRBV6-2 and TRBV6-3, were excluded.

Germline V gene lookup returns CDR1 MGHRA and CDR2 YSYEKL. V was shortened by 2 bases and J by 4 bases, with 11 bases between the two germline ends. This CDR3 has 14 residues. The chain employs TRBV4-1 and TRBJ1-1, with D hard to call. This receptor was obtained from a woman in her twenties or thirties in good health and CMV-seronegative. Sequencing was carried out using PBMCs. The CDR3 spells CASSQRQRVTEAFF. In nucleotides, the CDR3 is TGCGCCAGCAGCCAACGGCAACGGGTCACTGAAGCTTTCTTT.